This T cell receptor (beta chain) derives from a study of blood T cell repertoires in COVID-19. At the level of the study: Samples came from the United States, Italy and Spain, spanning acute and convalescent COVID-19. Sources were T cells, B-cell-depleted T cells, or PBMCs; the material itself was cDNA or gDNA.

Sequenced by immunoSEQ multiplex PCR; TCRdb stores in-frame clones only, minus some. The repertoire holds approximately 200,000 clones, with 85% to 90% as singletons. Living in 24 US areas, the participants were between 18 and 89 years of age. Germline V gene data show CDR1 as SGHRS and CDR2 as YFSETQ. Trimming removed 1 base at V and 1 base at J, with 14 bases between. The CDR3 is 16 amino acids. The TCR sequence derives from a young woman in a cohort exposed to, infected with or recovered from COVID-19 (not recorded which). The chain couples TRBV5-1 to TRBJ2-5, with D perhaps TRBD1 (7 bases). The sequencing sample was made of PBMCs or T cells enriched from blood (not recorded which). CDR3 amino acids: CASSLSPGGSQETQYF. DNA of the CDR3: TGCGCCAGCAGCTTGAGTCCAGGGGGGTCCCAAGAGACCCAGTACTTC.